Listed below are T cell receptor beta chains from one sample, sequenced in a study of blood T cells in healthy people across ages. MiXCR, run by TCRdb on the 5' RACE reads, gives a single entry per CDR3 protein. The sample has about 1.8 million distinct CDR3 sequences; approximately 50% are singletons. Input material: blood. The receptors come from a woman in her thirties or forties in good health. Each CDR3 is given with its conserved first and last residue. The D gene is left open where the match is weak. Rows may omit the clone size; those that give it use once, few, many or a size class.

abundance,v_gene,d_gene,j_gene,CDR3nt,CDR3aa
few,TRBV7-9,-,TRBJ2-4,TGTGCCAGCAGCCCCCAGGCAGGGGGGCACGATGGAGACATTCAGTACTTC,CASSPQAGGHDGDIQYF
-,TRBV20-1,-,TRBJ2-7,TGCAGTGCTGACCCCCATGAGGTAGAAGAGATCCAGTACTTC,CSADPHEVEEIQYF
-,TRBV6-4,-,TRBJ2-1,TGTGCCAGCAGTGACTCGAACGGTGAGCAGTTCTTC,CASSDSNGEQFF
-,TRBV5-1,-,TRBJ2-7,TGCGCCAGCAGCTTGAGGGGGGCAGGGGGGTACAATGAGCAGTACTTC,CASSLRGAGGYNEQYF
-,TRBV4-3,-,TRBJ2-4,TGCGCCAGCAGCCAACTTACAACCAAAAACATTCAGTACTTC,CASSQLTTKNIQYF
-,TRBV20-1,-,TRBJ2-7,TGCAGTGCCCAGGAGGGTCAGGGTTCCTACGAGCAGTACTTC,CSAQEGQGSYEQYF
-,TRBV6-5,TRBD2,TRBJ2-1,TGTGCCAGCAGTTTCGGGGGTAGCGGGGGGGATGAGCAGTTCTTC,CASSFGGSGGDEQFF
-,TRBV9,-,TRBJ1-2,TGTGCCAGCAGCGTAGTAGTGGGAGGGACGGAAGGCTACACCTTC,CASSVVVGGTEGYTF
-,TRBV11-2,TRBD2,TRBJ2-1,TGTGCCAGCAGCTTGTTCCCGCTAGCGGGGAATTCGGGTGAGCAGTTCTTC,CASSLFPLAGNSGEQFF
-,TRBV6-5,-,TRBJ1-1,TGTGCCAGCAGTTACACTATGGGTGGCACTGAAGCTTTCTTT,CASSYTMGGTEAFF
few,TRBV7-2,-,TRBJ1-6,TGTGCCAGCAGCTTAGACGCCAGGGCTAACAATTCACCCCTCCACTTT,CASSLDARANNSPLHF
-,TRBV3-1,-,TRBJ1-5,TGTGCCAGCAGCCTCGGAGGTGTCCAGCATTTT,CASSLGGVQHF
once,TRBV20-1,-,TRBJ1-5,TGCAGTGGGGAAGGCGGCAATCAGCCCCAGCATTTT,CSGEGGNQPQHF
few,TRBV4-2,-,TRBJ1-2,TGTGCCAGCAGCCAAGACCCAACTAACTATGGCTACACCTTC,CASSQDPTNYGYTF
-,TRBV27,-,TRBJ2-4,TGTGCCAGCAGTCCTCTTGAGAGGGGGAACATTCAGTACTTC,CASSPLERGNIQYF
few,TRBV7-7,-,TRBJ2-4,TGTGCTAGCAGCCCGGAACCCTCAAGGGCGGAACAGTACTTC,CASSPEPSRAEQYF
few,TRBV12-3/TRBV12-4,TRBD1,TRBJ1-2,TGTGCCAGCAGTCCCATAGACAGGGAAAATGGCTACACCTTC,CASSPIDRENGYTF
-,TRBV20-1,-,TRBJ2-7,TGCAGTGCTAGAGATCCGACATTCATCTACGAGCAGTACTTC,CSARDPTFIYEQYF
few,TRBV6-6,TRBD1,TRBJ1-5,TGTGCCAGCAGTACCGGGACAGGTATGAATCAGCCCCAGCATTTT,CASSTGTGMNQPQHF
many,TRBV6-1,TRBD1,TRBJ1-2,TGTGCCAGCAGGAGGGACAGGGGTAACTATGGCTACACCTTC,CASRRDRGNYGYTF
-,TRBV15,-,TRBJ1-5,TGTGCCACCAGCAACTACAGGGTGGGCCAGCCCCAGCATTTT,CATSNYRVGQPQHF
few,TRBV20-1,TRBD2,TRBJ2-5,TGCAGTGCTAGGTGGCGGGGGGCGGAGACCCAGTACTTC,CSARWRGAETQYF
few,TRBV20-1,-,TRBJ2-4,TGCAGTGCTCCACAGGGAGCCAAAAACATTCAGTACTTC,CSAPQGAKNIQYF
few,TRBV20-1,TRBD1,TRBJ2-3,TGCAGTGCTAGAGAAGAGGGGGCTTACACAGATACGCAGTATTTT,CSAREEGAYTDTQYF
-,TRBV12-3/TRBV12-4,-,TRBJ2-7,TGTGCCAGCAGCCTGGACGCAACCTACAAGCAGTACTTC,CASSLDATYKQYF
-,TRBV24-1,TRBD1,TRBJ2-5,TGTGCCACCAGGACAGGGTACCAAGAGACCCAGTACTTC,CATRTGYQETQYF
-,TRBV13,-,TRBJ2-3,TGTGCCAGCAGCTTAGCGGGAATCTCAGATACGCAGTATTTT,CASSLAGISDTQYF
-,TRBV27,-,TRBJ1-2,TGTGCCAGCAGGTTCCGGGGAGGGCGCTACACCTTC,CASRFRGGRYTF
-,TRBV5-1,TRBD2,TRBJ2-7,TGCGCCAGCAGCTTGAGTCCCGGGACTACCTACGAGCAGTACTTC,CASSLSPGTTYEQYF
many,TRBV6-1,-,TRBJ2-5,TGTGCCAGCAGTGAATTCCGCGATCAGTACTTC,CASSEFRDQYF
-,TRBV7-9,-,TRBJ1-1,TGTGCCAGCAGCGTCTCCGGGACACTGAACACTGAAGCTTTCTTT,CASSVSGTLNTEAFF
few,TRBV29-1,TRBD1,TRBJ2-6,TGCAGCGTATGGATCCAGGGGGCTGGGGCCAACGTCCTGACTTTC,CSVWIQGAGANVLTF
-,TRBV28,-,TRBJ2-5,TGTGCCAGCGGCTCAAAGGAGACCCAGTACTTC,CASGSKETQYF
few,TRBV20-1,TRBD1,TRBJ2-1,TGCAGTGCTTCCGGGACAGGGAGGGGCAATGAGCAGTTCTTC,CSASGTGRGNEQFF
-,TRBV6-6,TRBD2,TRBJ2-7,TGTGCCAGCAGCCGTCGGGTTAGCGGGTCCTACGAGCAGTACTTC,CASSRRVSGSYEQYF
-,TRBV7-9,-,TRBJ1-1,TGCGCCAGCAGCCCTTCGAGGGGCGGGAACACTGAAGCTTTCTTT,CASSPSRGGNTEAFF
-,TRBV7-2,TRBD2,TRBJ2-1,TGTACCAGCAGCTTACGGGGGGTCAGCTCCTACAATGAGCAGTTCTTC,CTSSLRGVSSYNEQFF
-,TRBV12-3/TRBV12-4,-,TRBJ2-5,TGTGCCAGCAGTTTATCTGCTAGCAGAGGGACCCAGTACTTC,CASSLSASRGTQYF
-,TRBV12-3/TRBV12-4,TRBD1,TRBJ1-2,TGTGCCAGCAGACCGGGACAGGGCTCTTACGGCTACACCTTC,CASRPGQGSYGYTF
-,TRBV5-1,-,TRBJ1-2,TGCGCCAGCAGCTTGGTCCGCAGGGAAGACAATGGCTACACCTTC,CASSLVRREDNGYTF
-,TRBV9,TRBD2,TRBJ2-3,TGTGCCAGCAGCGGAAGGACTAGCGGGGGGCTGGATACGCAGTATTTT,CASSGRTSGGLDTQYF
-,TRBV6-5,-,TRBJ2-4,TGTGCCAGCAGTTGCACGTCACGAGGGATAACCCAGTACTTC,CASSCTSRGITQYF
-,TRBV28,TRBD2,TRBJ2-3,TGTGCCAGCAGTTCCGGGGCGCTCGGGGGGGCTACAGATACGCAGTATTTT,CASSSGALGGATDTQYF
-,TRBV12-3/TRBV12-4,-,TRBJ1-6,TGTGCCAGCAGTCGGGATTACCCGAATTCACCCCTCCACTTT,CASSRDYPNSPLHF
few,TRBV14,TRBD1,TRBJ2-7,TGTGCCAGCAGCCTTACTGGGGACAGGGCTAGCGACGAGCAGTACTTC,CASSLTGDRASDEQYF
-,TRBV20-1,-,TRBJ2-6,TGCAGTGCTAGTGATCCACTTCGCTCTGGGGCCAACGTCCTGACTTTC,CSASDPLRSGANVLTF
few,TRBV6-5,-,TRBJ2-4,TGTGCCAGCAGTTACTCGGGGGGTCCTCGCGCCAAAAACATTCAGTACTTC,CASSYSGGPRAKNIQYF
-,TRBV20-1,-,TRBJ2-1,TGCAGTGCTAGAGAGGCCTCAGCCCCTCCTCGGGAGCAGTTCTTC,CSAREASAPPREQFF
-,TRBV14,TRBD1,TRBJ2-4,TGTGCCAGCAGTCCGGGCGGGACAGGGTCGTTCGGGCAGTACTTC,CASSPGGTGSFGQYF
few,TRBV20-1,-,TRBJ2-3,TGCAGTGCTAGGCTCGGGGGAAGCACAGATACGCAGTATTTT,CSARLGGSTDTQYF